This TCR beta chain emerged from a study of blood T cells in healthy people across ages. For the second PCR, which ran for 7 to 11 cycles, a sample-barcoded 5' primer and a J-beta primer mix were used. MiXCR was run by TCRdb on the 5' RACE reads, yielding one entry per CDR3 protein. Among roughly 2 million distinct CDR3 sequences listed, roughly 49% were seen once. The junction had 10 bases not matched to a gene; V was cut back by 6 bases and J by 0 bases. Germline V CDR1 and CDR2: ENHRY, SYGVKD. The CDR3 runs 16 residues. This clonotype has only a few counts. Sequencing used blood. This clonotype was obtained from a woman in her thirties or forties in good health. This chain connects TRBV10-3 to TRBJ2-7; 8 bases align to TRBD1. The CDR3 DNA is TGTGCCATCAGCGGACTCCTCGGACAGGGCTCCTACGAGCAGTACTTC. Translation: CAISGLLGQGSYEQYF.